The 20 T cell receptor beta chains in this list originate from one sample, sequenced in a study of cytomegalovirus exposure and HLA in healthy donors. The PCR ran on 60 Vbeta and 13 Jbeta primers. Sequencing was performed with immunoSEQ multiplex PCR; in TCRdb, only in-frame clones are kept and a portion is missing. The sample shows some 150,000 clones, around 84% of them seen only once. The specimen was PBMCs. The receptors stem from a woman in her thirties or forties in good health and CMV-seropositive.

J is TRBJ2-7 and V is TRBV27; D is possibly TRBD1 (6 bases). Germline values: CDR1 MNHEY, CDR2 SMNVEV (reference sequence). The ends were cut back, 6 bases at V and 1 base at J, with 13 bases in the middle. The CDR3 sequence is 14 residues long. The CDR3 DNA follows: TGTGCCAGCAGAACCCAACAGGGATCCTACGAGCAGTACTTC. This translates into CASRTQQGSYEQYF.

The V call is TRBV9, the J call TRBJ2-5, with 8 bases identical to TRBD2. Germline lookup yields CDR1 SGDLS and CDR2 YYNGEE. This CDR3 is built from 15 residues. The junction had 5 bases not matched to a gene; V was cut back by 0 bases and J by 4 bases. The CDR3 sequence: CASSVAGGGGETQYF. CDR3 coding DNA: TGTGCCAGCAGCGTAGCGGGGGGGGGCGGAGAGACCCAGTACTTC. The full variable domain, its missing parts supplied by reference TRBV9 and TRBJ2-5, is DSGVTQTPKHLITATGQRVTLRCSPRSGDLSVYWYQQSLDQGLQFLIQYYNGEERAKGNILERFSAQQFPDLHSELNLSSLELGDSALYFCASSVAGGGGETQYFGPGTRLLVL.

This clone occurred once. The CDR3 bases are TGTGCCAGCAGTACCACAGGGGGTACCTACAATGAGCAGTTCTTC. Residues: CASSTTGGTYNEQFF. The chain links TRBV2 to TRBJ2-1; 8 nucleotides align to TRBD1. The trim removed 5 bases at V and 2 bases at J, leaving 5 bases unmatched. CDR1 SNHLY and CDR2 FYNNEI come from the germline V gene. The CDR3 has 15 residues.

The chain is built from TRBV30 and TRBJ1-5; D is uncertain. The V end was cut by 3 bases, the J end by 2 bases, with 14 bases between. Germline values: CDR1 GTSNPN, CDR2 SVGIG (reference sequence). The CDR3 has 15 residues. The CDR3: CAWRSAGNGNQPQHF. In nucleotides, the CDR3 is TGTGCCTGGAGATCAGCCGGGAATGGCAATCAGCCCCAGCATTTT.

The chain joins TRBV5-1 to TRBJ2-1, with 7 bases fitting TRBD2. The J segment lost 8 bases and the V segment lost 4 bases, leaving 18 bases of the junction unmatched. Germline CDR1 reads SGHRS; CDR2 reads YFSETQ. This CDR3 is built from 17 residues. The DNA of the CDR3 is TGCGCCAGCAGCATCGGTGTAGCGGGCTCAATCGCGCATGAGCAGTTCTTC. It is translated as CASSIGVAGSIAHEQFF.

The count of this clone is one. The genes are TRBV5-1 and TRBJ2-3; D remains ambiguous. Trimming took off 0 bases at V and 0 bases at J, with 11 bases between the two ends. The germline gives CDR1 SGHRS, CDR2 YFSETQ. The CDR3 loop spans 16 amino acids. The chain's CDR3 is CASSLGQRPSTDTQYF. The CDR3 region has the DNA TGCGCCAGCAGCTTGGGCCAGCGACCTAGCACAGATACGCAGTATTTT.

The rearrangement joins TRBV5-5 to TRBJ2-7; 10 bases are shared with TRBD2. CDR1 is SGHKS, CDR2 YYEKEE, per germline (reference sequence). The CDR3 has 15 residues. The ends lost 4 bases at V and 4 bases at J; junction bases unmatched: 8. The CDR3 sequence: CASSRQAGGQYEQYF. The CDR3 bases are TGTGCCAGCAGCCGCCAAGCGGGAGGGCAATACGAGCAGTACTTC.

The chain joins TRBV6-5 to TRBJ1-2, with D unresolved. The CDR3 consists of 13 residues. Germline values: CDR1 MNHEY, CDR2 SVGAGI. The V gene lost 0 bases and the J gene lost 8 bases, with 10 bases spanning the gap. In nucleotides, the CDR3 is TGTGCCAGCAGTTACTCGGCGTCGGGAGGCTACACCTTC. Protein: CASSYSASGGYTF.

The chain joins TRBV10-2 to TRBJ2-7; 7 nucleotides agree with TRBD1. The germline V gene has CDR1 WSHSY and CDR2 SAAADI. This CDR3 spans 13 amino acids. Trimming cost V 8 bases and J 6 bases; bases outside gene matches: 10. Here the CDR3 reads CASAATGTAEQYF. The CDR3 nucleotides read TGCGCCAGCGCCGCGACAGGGACCGCCGAGCAGTACTTC.

V usage is TRBV2 and J usage is TRBJ2-1; D is perhaps TRBD1 (5 bases). CDR3 length: 15 amino acids. Trimming took 6 bases from V and 2 from J, leaving 14 bases between them. Germline-derived CDR1 and CDR2 are SNHLY and FYNNEI. Here the CDR3 reads CASSPRGRAYNEQFF. The CDR3 DNA is TGTGCCAGCAGCCCAAGGGGCAGAGCCTACAATGAGCAGTTCTTC.

The sample holds one count of this clone. V is TRBV10-2 and J is TRBJ2-1; a possible D gene is TRBD1 (7 bases). Trimming stripped 7 bases from V and 6 bases from J, with 16 bases between. Germline loops: CDR1 WSHSY, CDR2 SAAADI. The CDR3 loop spans 14 amino acids. CDR3 coding DNA: TGCGCCAGCAAAACAGGGGACTGGACCAATGAGCAGTTCTTC. Protein product: CASKTGDWTNEQFF.

This sequence joins TRBV10-1 and TRBJ2-3, with TRBD2 identical over 11 bases. The germline V gene has CDR1 WNHNN and CDR2 SYGVQD (reference sequence). The CDR3 runs to 14 residues. J was trimmed by 6 bases and V by 9 bases; bases with no gene match: 8. The DNA of the CDR3 is TGCGCCAGTCTGGGGGCTAGCGGGAGGGATACGCAGTATTTT. The encoded protein is CASLGASGRDTQYF.

Here the CDR3 reads CASKGGSSREQYF. The CDR3, as DNA: TGTGCCAGCAAGGGGGGGTCTTCTCGTGAGCAGTACTTC. The chain employs TRBV28 and TRBJ2-7, with D possibly TRBD2 on 7 matching bases. The germline V and J ends were trimmed by 7 bases and 7 bases, with 17 bases remaining between them. This CDR3 is built from 13 residues. Germline CDR1 MDHEN, CDR2 SYDVKM.

This rearrangement joins TRBV5-6 to TRBJ2-7, with 7 positions matching TRBD1. Trimming at V came to 4 bases and at J to 3 bases, leaving 7 bases not matched to a gene. CDR3 length: 14 amino acids. CDR1 and CDR2 (germline): SGHDT, YYEEEE. The CDR3 DNA reads TGTGCCAGCAGCCCGACCGACAGGGACTACGAGCAGTACTTC. Residues: CASSPTDRDYEQYF. The entire variable domain, with the rest obtained from reference TRBV5-6 and TRBJ2-7, is as follows: DAGVTQSPTHLIKTRGQQVTLRCSPKSGHDTVSWYQQALGQGPQFIFQYYEEEERQRGNFPDRFSGHQFPNYSSELNVNALLLGDSALYLCASSPTDRDYEQYFGPGTRLTVT.

In this sample, this clone turned up a few times. The chain recombines TRBV5-5 with TRBJ2-4, with 7 positions matching TRBD1. The CDR3 covers 13 residues. Germline V gene lookup returns CDR1 SGHKS and CDR2 YYEKEE (reference sequence). V lost 7 bases, J lost 6 bases, and 7 bases stayed unmatched. The chain's CDR3 is CASWGQSPNIQYF. The CDR3 coding sequence is TGTGCCAGCTGGGGACAGTCTCCAAACATTCAGTACTTC.

This clone was recorded only once. This rearrangement joins TRBV29-1 to TRBJ1-2; the D gene is possibly TRBD1 (5 bases). CDR3 size: 15 residues. Trimming took 6 bases from V and 5 from J, leaving 22 bases between them. CDR1 is SQVTM and CDR2 is ANQGSEA in the germline V gene. Written as DNA, the CDR3 is TGCAGCGTCGGGGCCCGGGAGTTGGTTGGGTATGGCTACACCTTC. This sequence encodes CSVGARELVGYGYTF.

CDR3 protein: CASSLAGLKRETQYF. CDR3 coding DNA: TGTGCCAGCAGCTTGGCGGGACTAAAACGAGAGACCCAGTACTTC. The chain uses TRBV5-6 and TRBJ2-5; 7 nucleotides align to TRBD2. The CDR3 runs to 15 residues. V shed 0 bases and J 4 bases; nucleotides not matched to a gene: 6. The germline gives CDR1 SGHDT, CDR2 YYEEEE.

The chain joins TRBV19 to TRBJ2-1; 14 bases are shared with TRBD2. Per germline, CDR1 LNHDA and CDR2 SQIVND (reference sequence). The junction had 7 bases not matched to a gene; V was cut back by 1 base and J by 14 bases. CDR3 size: 15 residues. CDR3 loop: CASSIGGGLAGVEFF. In DNA form, the CDR3 reads TGTGCCAGTAGTATAGGAGGGGGACTAGCGGGAGTGGAGTTCTTC.

This clone was found once. The chain employs TRBV2 and TRBJ2-2, with 9 bases fitting TRBD1. The CDR3 covers 15 residues. Germline lookup yields CDR1 SNHLY and CDR2 FYNNEI. The V and J ends lost 6 bases and 4 bases, in that order; junction bases with no gene match: 6. The CDR3 region has the DNA TGTGCCAGCAGAACACAGGGGGCGAGCACCGGGGAGCTGTTTTTT. This codes for CASRTQGASTGELFF.

The chain couples TRBV29-1 to TRBJ1-2, with D possibly being TRBD1 (5 bases). The V and J ends lost 3 bases and 7 bases respectively, with 9 bases between them. Germline values: CDR1 SQVTM, CDR2 ANQGSEA. The length of the CDR3 is 11 residues. CDR3 sequence (DNA): TGCAGCGTTGACACAGGCCCTGGCTACACCTTC. This gives the protein CSVDTGPGYTF.